What follows describes a single T cell receptor beta chain. Its antigen is unknown. This entry is derived from a study of blood T cells in healthy people across ages. Study-wide results and limits: Naive CD4+ cells and diversity were both higher in long-lived donors than in aged donors. Researchers said unsorted PBMCs prevented a conclusive naive versus antigen-experienced comparison.

Then a second PCR, running about 7 to 11 cycles, was carried out with a sample-barcoded 5' primer and a J-beta primer mix. A single record per CDR3 protein comes from TCRdb applying MiXCR to the 5' RACE reads. Here the sample spans some 1.5 million distinct CDR3 sequences, about 42% being singletons. The sequencing input was blood. The TCR originated in a woman aged 18-30 years in good health.

CDR3 DNA: TGTGCCAGCAGTTACCCATTAGCGGGAGAACCCGATACGCAGTATTTT. Its translation: CASSYPLAGEPDTQYF. The V gene is TRBV6-2 or TRBV6-3, the J gene TRBJ2-3, with 9 bases aligning to TRBD2. This CDR3 spans 16 amino acids. The germline V gene encodes CDR1 MNHEY and CDR2 SVGEGT. V shed 2 bases and J 6 bases; nucleotides not matched to a gene: 9.